The source of this T cell receptor beta chain is a study of CD8 T cells in Susac syndrome (dated by TCRdb to about 2019). The study in broad terms: Whether CD8+ T cell activation and differentiation in Susac syndrome was antigen driven was tested using repertoire sequencing. The clonality of the CD8+ T cell repertoire was compared across approximately eleven healthy donors, around 14 Susac syndrome patients and about 16 multiple sclerosis patients.

Details on this clonotype: The antigen it recognizes is unknown. No much larger clone is present one base from it, and per-base qualities are unavailable.

The full study reports these points: The study acknowledged that relatively few individuals were included in the TCR sequencing and HLA analysis.

RNA was extracted using the RNeasy kit, and roughly 0.45 to 1 microgram was reverse transcribed with random hexamers. The immunoSEQ multiplex PCR assay, which covers 54 Vbeta and 13 Jbeta segments, was used to amplify TCR beta CDR3 regions. PCR amplification bias was corrected using a synthetic template baseline for primer optimization and computational correction. The original methods were these. Reads were annotated to V, D and J genes according to IMGT and were analyzed with immunoSEQ Analyzer, with only productive sequences retained. Clonality was computed as one minus Shannon entropy normalized by log2 of the number of productive unique sequences. Public and private clones were assessed among the 100 most prevalent clones of each patient and control. Clones were defined as Susac-specific when absent from the healthy and MS cohorts, from about 1,100 published viral clones and from other ImmuneACCESS disease sequences. TCRdb trimmed the raw reads at Q25, called clones with MiXCR and kept productive beta chains. Duplicate CDR3 protein sequences are folded into a single record with the most common DNA and genes. TCRdb, not the original authors, processed these V and J calls. This sample gives about 400,000 distinct CDR3 sequences in total; 75% to 90% of them show up just once. The top ten hold more than 0.09% of the sample.

High-throughput TCR beta sequencing profiled peripheral blood CD8+ and CD4+ T cells from healthy donors, Susac syndrome patients and multiple sclerosis patients. Treatment-naive patients with stable or active relapsing-remitting disease fulfilling revised McDonald criteria were used as multiple sclerosis controls. Bulk CD8+ and CD4+ T cells were purified magnetically by negative isolation, whereas CD8+ TEMRA cells were enriched by FACS. Blood was collected in EDTA tubes and processed within 24 hours, with PBMCs isolated through density gradient centrifugation. PBMCs intended for TCR sequencing were frozen in liquid nitrogen and were later thawed in a 37 degrees C water bath. A purity of at least 90% was achieved for sorted or isolated CD4+, CD8+ and CD8+ TEMRA cells. The receptor was isolated from a human donor with multiple sclerosis. Input material: CD8+ T cells from PBMCs.

CDR3 reads: CASTVGLGTEAFF. The bases are TGTGCCAGCACCGTGGGGCTGGGTACTGAAGCTTTCTTT. The V and J segments used are TRBV28 and TRBJ1-1, with TRBD1 as a weak D call on 5 bases. Looking up the germline V gene yields CDR1 MDHEN and CDR2 SYDVKM. V loses 7 bases of germline sequence and J loses 5 bases, and the interval between the two ends is 14 bases. From cysteine to phenylalanine, the CDR3 is 13 amino acids long. Of the read, only the CDR3 DNA is kept; its 39 bases are in frame from base 1. Extended through the reference TRBV28 and TRBJ1-1 proteins, this CDR3 yields the full variable domain: DVKVTQSSRYLVKRTGEKVFLECVQDMDHENMFWYRQDPGLGLRLIYFSYDVKMKEKGDIPEGYSVSREKKERFSLILESASTNQTSMYLCASTVGLGTEAFFGQGTRLTVV.